One sample yielded the 29 T cell receptor beta chains listed below, sequenced in a study of response to subunit inactivated influenza vaccine. A single record per CDR3 protein comes from TCRdb applying MiXCR to the RT-PCR reads. This repertoire shows roughly 710,000 distinct CDR3 sequences, around 15% found once; its top ten account for roughly 7.6%. The starting material was PBMCs from blood, obtained roughly 2 weeks before vaccination. The receptors derive from a man aged 50 or older who received an inactivated influenza vaccine.

This clonotype was counted between two and nine times. The chain carries TRBV28 and TRBJ2-5; 14 positions match TRBD2. CDR3 length equals 15 residues. Trimming took 3 bases from V and 6 from J; bases not matched to a gene: 3. The germline V gene has CDR1 MDHEN and CDR2 SYDVKM. The CDR3 loop is CASSLGLAGVKTQYF. The DNA for the CDR3 is TGTGCCAGCAGTTTGGGACTAGCGGGGGTAAAGACCCAGTACTTC.

A few counts support this clonotype. The rearrangement links TRBV7-9 to TRBJ2-5; 9 bases are a match to TRBD1. CDR3 length equals 15 residues. The trim removed 5 bases at V and 5 bases at J, leaving 9 bases unmatched. Per germline, CDR1 SEHNR and CDR2 FQNEAQ (reference sequence). The CDR3 DNA reads as TGTGCCAGCAGCACAGGACAGGGGCTGATGGAGACCCAGTACTTC. Protein sequence: CASSTGQGLMETQYF.

This sequence joins TRBV5-1 and TRBJ2-5; D gene ambiguous. V was shortened by 1 base and J by 5 bases, with 9 bases between the two germline ends. This CDR3 spans 13 amino acids. Germline CDR1 reads SGHRS; CDR2 reads YFSETQ. CDR3 sequence (DNA): TGCGCCAGCAGCTTGAGGAACGGCGAGACCCAGTACTTC. It codes for CASSLRNGETQYF.

This clonotype was detected ten times or more. The chain employs TRBV14 and TRBJ2-1; tentatively, D is TRBD1 (5 bases). Trimming took off 4 bases at V and 0 bases at J, with 10 bases between the two ends. The CDR3 sequence is 15 residues long. From germline, CDR1 is SGHDN and CDR2 FVKESK. CDR3 amino acids: CASSRGSSSYNEQFF. The CDR3, as DNA: TGTGCCAGCAGCCGGGGCAGTAGCTCCTACAATGAGCAGTTCTTC.

This clonotype was observed a few times. V gene TRBV3-1 combines with J gene TRBJ2-3; TRBD1 might be the D (6 bases). The CDR3 sequence is 16 residues long. The germline V gene has CDR1 LGHDT and CDR2 YNNKEL (reference sequence). V was trimmed by 4 bases and J by 4 bases, leaving 18 bases between them. The CDR3 is CASSLRGQGISDTQYF. CDR3 in DNA: TGTGCCAGCAGCCTCCGAGGGCAGGGGATATCAGATACGCAGTATTTT.

V and J are TRBV29-1 and TRBJ2-1; a possible D gene is TRBD2 (6 bases). Germline V gene data show CDR1 as SQVTM and CDR2 as ANQGSEA. V lost 1 base and J 10 bases, leaving 14 bases between the germline ends. The CDR3 contains 13 residues. The CDR3 bases are TGCAGCGTTGAAGGGTTGCCGGGAGAGGAGCAGTTCTTC. As protein: CSVEGLPGEEQFF.

The sample holds a few counts of this clonotype. The CDR3 here is CASSRPRLAGGANEQFF. CDR3 DNA sequence: TGTGCCAGCAGCCGCCCCAGACTAGCGGGAGGGGCCAATGAGCAGTTCTTC. V is TRBV3-1 and J is TRBJ2-1; 14 bases are a match to TRBD2. This CDR3 has 17 amino acids. After removal of 4 bases from V and 6 bases from J, the junction contained 8 bases not matched to a gene. CDR1 is LGHDT and CDR2 is YNNKEL in the germline V gene (reference sequence).

The V gene is TRBV29-1, the J gene TRBJ2-5; D unclear. The CDR3 consists of 10 residues. Germline CDR1 is SQVTM and CDR2 is ANQGSEA. Trimming shortened V by 6 bases and J by 7 bases, and 9 bases separated the two germline ends. CDR3 residues: CSVVIGTQYF. DNA for the CDR3: TGCAGCGTAGTTATTGGGACCCAGTACTTC. The entire variable domain, with the rest obtained from reference TRBV29-1 and TRBJ2-5, is as follows: SAVISQKPSRDICQRGTSLTIQCQVDSQVTMMFWYRQQPGQSLTLIATANQGSEATYESGFVIDKFPISRPNLTFSTLTVSNMSPEDSSIYLCSVVIGTQYFGPGTRLLVL.

This chain connects TRBV3-1 to TRBJ1-4; D gene ambiguous. Per germline, CDR1 LGHDT and CDR2 YNNKEL (reference sequence). V shed 1 base and J shed 11 bases, with 23 bases lying between them. The CDR3 runs to 17 residues. The CDR3 coding sequence is TGTGCCAGCAGCCAAGTCCCAGCGGGTTTTGGGATTGCGAAACTGTTTTTT. Protein sequence: CASSQVPAGFGIAKLFF.

This clonotype showed up just a few times. The chain recombines TRBV30 with TRBJ2-7, with 7 bases that match TRBD2. Germline trimming cut 4 bases from V and 6 bases from J; bases unmatched to any gene: 9. The CDR3 contains 13 residues. The germline V gene has CDR1 GTSNPN and CDR2 SVGIG (reference sequence). CDR3 nucleotides: TGTGCCTGGATGCCAGCGGGATTTGTCGAGCAGTACTTC. Translated, it gives CAWMPAGFVEQYF.

The table lists this clonotype with many counts. The chain uses TRBV4-3 and TRBJ2-5; 10 nucleotides line up with TRBD2. Germline V gene data show CDR1 as LGHNA and CDR2 as YSLEER. The CDR3 covers 17 residues. Trimming removed 0 bases from V and 2 bases from J; junction bases left unmatched: 6. The CDR3 DNA sequence: TGCGCCAGCAGCCAAGATGTGCCTAGCGGGGGACAAGAGACCCAGTACTTC. Its protein product is CASSQDVPSGGQETQYF.

This clonotype was counted between two and nine times. V is TRBV7-9 and J is TRBJ1-1, with D possibly TRBD1 on 5 matching bases. This CDR3 comprises 15 residues. Germline V gene lookup returns CDR1 SEHNR and CDR2 FQNEAQ (reference sequence). The ends were cut back, 5 bases at V and 3 bases at J, with 16 bases in the middle. The CDR3 spells CASSDRDHVYTEAFF. Here the CDR3 DNA reads TGTGCCAGCAGCGACCGGGACCATGTCTACACTGAAGCTTTCTTT. Full variable domain (rest looked up from reference TRBV7-9 and TRBJ1-1): DTGVSQNPRHKITKRGQNVTFRCDPISEHNRLYWYRQTLGQGPEFLTYFQNEAQLEKSRLLSDRFSAERPKGSFSTLEIQRTEQGDSAMYLCASSDRDHVYTEAFFGQGTRLTVV.

The chain uses TRBV12-3 or TRBV12-4 and TRBJ2-7, with 9 positions matching TRBD2. The CDR3 length is 14 residues. J gave up 6 bases and V 3 bases, and 6 bases lay outside the gene matches. CDR3 nucleotide sequence: TGTGCCAGCAGTTTGTCTACGCGGGGGGGCGAGCAGTACTTC. Translating gives CASSLSTRGGEQYF.

The table lists this clonotype with a count of one. The chain joins TRBV12-3 or TRBV12-4 to TRBJ1-1, with D possibly TRBD1 on 5 matching bases. This CDR3 contains 14 residues. The V end lost 7 bases, the J end lost 1 base, and 13 bases lay between the germline ends. The CDR3 DNA reads TGTGCCAGCAAAATTGGAGGGGCGAACACTGAAGCTTTCTTT. Protein: CASKIGGANTEAFF.

The rearrangement joins TRBV19 to TRBJ1-2; possibly TRBD1 for D (6 bases). The germline V gene has CDR1 LNHDA and CDR2 SQIVND (reference sequence). The CDR3 contains 16 residues. Trimming took off 5 bases at V and 3 bases at J, with 19 bases between the two ends. DNA of the CDR3: TGTGCCAGTAGTGATCCCCTATTGGGGGCCTACTATGGCTACACCTTC. Its protein is CASSDPLLGAYYGYTF.

V is TRBV3-1 and J is TRBJ2-7, with D perhaps matching TRBD1 (6 bases). CDR3 length: 14 residues. V was clipped by 6 bases and J by 4 bases, with 16 bases between them. Germline CDR1 and CDR2: LGHDT and YNNKEL (reference sequence). The CDR3 region is CASSQRGIMYEQYF. The DNA of the CDR3 is TGTGCCAGCAGTCAAAGGGGGATCATGTACGAGCAGTACTTC.

This clonotype was detected ten times or more. The chain recombines TRBV5-1 with TRBJ2-7, with D possibly called TRBD1 or TRBD2 (6 bases each). V shed 0 bases and J shed 3 bases, with 13 bases lying between them. Germline CDR1 SGHRS, CDR2 YFSETQ. CDR3 size: 15 residues. CDR3 sequence reads: CASSLVPGAGYEQYF. Written as DNA, the CDR3 is TGCGCCAGCAGCTTGGTACCGGGGGCTGGCTACGAGCAGTACTTC.

This chain connects TRBV6-1 to TRBJ2-7; no firm D call. Germline CDR1 and CDR2: MNHNS and SASEGT. The CDR3 runs to 15 residues. Trimming took off 6 bases at V and 0 bases at J, with 15 bases between the two ends. CDR3 region: CASRWTEASSYEQYF. The CDR3 region has the DNA TGTGCCAGCAGGTGGACCGAGGCGAGCTCCTACGAGCAGTACTTC.

This clonotype was found many times. The chain joins TRBV29-1 to TRBJ2-3, with 10 bases that match TRBD1. This CDR3 region has 16 residues. The germline gives CDR1 SQVTM, CDR2 ANQGSEA. V shed 7 bases, J shed 1 base, and the junction held 11 bases outside the gene matches. In nucleotides, the CDR3 is TGCAGCGCCCCGGGACAGGGGAATAGTCGCACAGATACGCAGTATTTT. Its translation is CSAPGQGNSRTDTQYF.

The chain carries TRBV4-1 and TRBJ2-1; D unresolved. Trimming shortened V by 0 bases and J by 0 bases, and 9 bases separated the two germline ends. This CDR3 has 16 residues. Germline-derived CDR1 and CDR2 are MGHRA and YSYEKL. The CDR3 is CASSQEVAISYNEQFF. CDR3 sequence (DNA): TGCGCCAGCAGCCAAGAAGTGGCAATCTCCTACAATGAGCAGTTCTTC.

This clonotype has just a few counts. The gene calls are TRBV20-1 and TRBJ2-2; TRBD1 aligns across 8 bases. The ends lost 5 bases at V and 3 bases at J; junction bases unmatched: 5. CDR1 is DFQATT and CDR2 is SNEGSKA in the germline V gene (reference sequence). The CDR3 spans 14 residues. The CDR3 loop is CSARTGPYTGELFF. CDR3 bases: TGCAGTGCTCGGACAGGGCCGTACACCGGGGAGCTGTTTTTT.

This clonotype showed up many times. The chain carries TRBV4-1 and TRBJ1-3; D possibly corresponds to TRBD1 (5 bases). V shed 1 base and J shed 0 bases, with 7 bases lying between them. Germline CDR1 is MGHRA and CDR2 is YSYEKL. The CDR3 covers 15 residues. DNA of the CDR3: TGCGCCAGCAGCCAAGTTGGGGGCTCTGGAAACACCATATATTTT. Translating it yields CASSQVGGSGNTIYF.

The chain uses TRBV2 and TRBJ2-7, with TRBD1 matching over 8 bases. The germline V gene has CDR1 SNHLY and CDR2 FYNNEI. Trimming cost V 6 bases and J 5 bases; bases outside gene matches: 9. The CDR3 length is 14 residues. The CDR3 loop reads CASSARTGIDEQYF. Written as DNA, the CDR3 is TGTGCCAGCAGCGCCCGGACAGGGATCGACGAGCAGTACTTC.

This clonotype was detected a few times. V is TRBV27 and J is TRBJ2-1, with 12 bases identical to TRBD2. This CDR3 comprises 16 residues. The germline V gene has CDR1 MNHEY and CDR2 SMNVEV (reference sequence). V shed 7 bases, J shed 1 base, and the junction held 5 bases outside the gene matches. CDR3 coding DNA: TGTGCCAGCAAGCCGACTAGCGGGGGTTCCTACAATGAGCAGTTCTTC. It codes for CASKPTSGGSYNEQFF.

The chain employs TRBV7-2 and TRBJ2-3; D gene unclear. The CDR3 spans 13 residues. Germline-derived CDR1 and CDR2 are SGHTA and FQGNSA. V gave up 10 bases and J gave up 0 bases, with 11 bases separating them. The chain's CDR3 is CATRGSSTDTQYF. For the CDR3, the DNA is TGTGCCACCCGAGGTTCGAGCACAGATACGCAGTATTTT.

This clonotype was seen more than once but under ten times. The V call is TRBV2, the J call TRBJ2-1; the match to TRBD2 covers 8 bases. The CDR3 is made up of 13 amino acids. J gave up 15 bases and V 7 bases, and 14 bases lay outside the gene matches. Germline-derived CDR1 and CDR2 are SNHLY and FYNNEI. The CDR3 nucleotides are TGTGCCAGCAAATCTTCCGCGGGGGGTAAATTGTTCTTC. Protein product: CASKSSAGGKLFF.

The chain has TRBV27 and TRBJ1-5; TRBD1 aligns across 8 bases. Per germline, CDR1 MNHEY and CDR2 SMNVEV (reference sequence). The CDR3 extends over 15 amino acids. The trim removed 3 bases at V and 4 bases at J, leaving 5 bases unmatched. The CDR3 spells CASSFRQGINQPQHF. The DNA for the CDR3 is TGTGCCAGCAGTTTTAGACAGGGGATTAATCAGCCCCAGCATTTT.

V usage is TRBV6-1 and J usage is TRBJ1-3; no clear D gene. Trimming pared 9 bases from V and 0 bases from J, leaving 12 bases between. Germline values: CDR1 MNHNS, CDR2 SASEGT. The CDR3 is 14 amino acids. The CDR3: CASRELSSGNTIYF. CDR3 bases: TGTGCCAGTCGGGAGCTAAGCTCTGGAAACACCATATATTTT.

This clonotype was detected a few times. J is TRBJ2-5 and V is TRBV7-9, with D possibly being TRBD1 (5 bases). V was cut by 1 base and J by 1 base, with 10 bases left in between. The length of the CDR3 is 15 residues. The germline CDR1 and CDR2 sequences are SEHNR and FQNEAQ (reference sequence). CDR3 sequence: CASSLGLRVQETQYF. The CDR3 DNA reads TGTGCCAGCAGCTTAGGACTCAGGGTCCAAGAGACCCAGTACTTC.